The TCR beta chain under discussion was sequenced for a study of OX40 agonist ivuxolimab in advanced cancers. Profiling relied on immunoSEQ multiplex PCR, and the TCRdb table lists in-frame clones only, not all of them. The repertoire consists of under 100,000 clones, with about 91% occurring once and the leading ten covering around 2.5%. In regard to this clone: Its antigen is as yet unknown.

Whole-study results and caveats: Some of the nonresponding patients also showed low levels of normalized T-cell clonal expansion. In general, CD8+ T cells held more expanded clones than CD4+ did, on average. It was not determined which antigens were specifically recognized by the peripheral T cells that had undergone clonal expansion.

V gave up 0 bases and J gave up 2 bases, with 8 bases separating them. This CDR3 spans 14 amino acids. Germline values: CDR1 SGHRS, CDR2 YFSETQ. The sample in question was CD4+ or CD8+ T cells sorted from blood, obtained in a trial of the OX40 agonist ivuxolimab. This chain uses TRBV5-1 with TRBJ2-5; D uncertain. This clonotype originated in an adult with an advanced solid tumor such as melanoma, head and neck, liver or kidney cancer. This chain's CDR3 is CASSLGQPQETQYF. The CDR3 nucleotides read TGCGCCAGCAGCTTGGGGCAGCCGCAAGAGACCCAGTACTTC.